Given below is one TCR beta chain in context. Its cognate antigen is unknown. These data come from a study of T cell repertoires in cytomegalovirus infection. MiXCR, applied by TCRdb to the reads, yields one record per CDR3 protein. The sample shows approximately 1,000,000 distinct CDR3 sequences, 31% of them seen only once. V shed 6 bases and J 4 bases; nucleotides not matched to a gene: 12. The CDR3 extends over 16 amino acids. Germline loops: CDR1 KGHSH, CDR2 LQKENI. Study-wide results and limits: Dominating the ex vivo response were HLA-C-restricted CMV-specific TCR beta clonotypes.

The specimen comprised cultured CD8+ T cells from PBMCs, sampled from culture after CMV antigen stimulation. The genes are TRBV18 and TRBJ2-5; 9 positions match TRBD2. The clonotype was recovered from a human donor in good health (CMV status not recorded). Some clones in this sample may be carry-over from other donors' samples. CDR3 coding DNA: TGTGCCAGCTCGCTATGGCCTAGCGGGGCGACAGAGACCCAGTACTTC. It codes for CASSLWPSGATETQYF.